The clone carrying this T cell receptor (beta chain) was picked up a small number of times. What it binds is not known. PBMCs were isolated at a quantity of at least 6 million per sample. This sample is part of a study of blood T cells in healthy people across ages. Whole-study results and caveats: The study found more naive CD4+ cells and higher diversity in long-lived than aged donors. In older individuals, TCR beta diversity per million T cells was lower, falling roughly linearly with age. Naive T cell percentage showed a strong correlation with the diversity of TCR beta.

V was cut by 4 bases and J by 3 bases, with 5 bases left in between. In germline, CDR1 is KGHDR, CDR2 SFDVKD. The CDR3 is 12 amino acids. The use of a sample-barcoded 5' primer and a J-beta primer mix characterized a second PCR of 7 to 11 cycles. Each CDR3 protein is one row after TCRdb ran MiXCR on the 5' RACE reads. This table holds some 880,000 distinct CDR3 sequences, 30% to 45% found once. The chain links TRBV24-1 to TRBJ1-1; D is unclear. The sample taken for sequencing was blood. This clonotype was obtained from a young man in good health. The CDR3, as DNA: TGTGCCACCAGTGACCCCCACACTGAAGCTTTCTTT. It codes for CATSDPHTEAFF.